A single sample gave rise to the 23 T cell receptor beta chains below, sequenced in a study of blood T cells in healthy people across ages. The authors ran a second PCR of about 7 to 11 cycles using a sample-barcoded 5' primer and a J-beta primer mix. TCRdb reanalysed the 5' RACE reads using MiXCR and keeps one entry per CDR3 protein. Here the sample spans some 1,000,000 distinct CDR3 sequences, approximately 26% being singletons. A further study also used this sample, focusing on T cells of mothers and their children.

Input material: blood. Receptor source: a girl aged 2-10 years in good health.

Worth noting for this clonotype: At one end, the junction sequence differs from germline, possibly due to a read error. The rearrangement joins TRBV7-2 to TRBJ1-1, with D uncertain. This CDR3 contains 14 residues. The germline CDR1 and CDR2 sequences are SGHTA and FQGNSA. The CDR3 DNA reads TGTGCCAGCAGCTTACCAGTGATCAACACTGAAGCTTCCTTT. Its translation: CASSLPVINTEASF. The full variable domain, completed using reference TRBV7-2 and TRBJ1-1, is GAGVSQSPSNKVTEKGKDVELRCDPISGHTALYWYRQSLGQGLEFLIYFQGNSAPDKSGLPSDRFSAERTGGSVSTLTIQRTQQEDSAVYLCASSLPVINTEASFGQGTRLTVV.

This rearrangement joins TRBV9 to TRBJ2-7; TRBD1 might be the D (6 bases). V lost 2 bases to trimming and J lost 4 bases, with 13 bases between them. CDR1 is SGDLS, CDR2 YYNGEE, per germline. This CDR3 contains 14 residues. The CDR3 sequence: CASSVGRQAYEQYF. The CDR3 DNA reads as TGTGCCAGCAGCGTGGGGAGACAGGCTTACGAGCAGTACTTC.

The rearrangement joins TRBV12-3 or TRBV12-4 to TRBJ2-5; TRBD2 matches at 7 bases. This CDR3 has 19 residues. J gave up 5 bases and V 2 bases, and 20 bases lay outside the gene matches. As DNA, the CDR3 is TGTGCCAGCAGTTTATATTTGCGGAGCGGGGACGGGCAAAGGGAGACCCAGTACTTC. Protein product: CASSLYLRSGDGQRETQYF.

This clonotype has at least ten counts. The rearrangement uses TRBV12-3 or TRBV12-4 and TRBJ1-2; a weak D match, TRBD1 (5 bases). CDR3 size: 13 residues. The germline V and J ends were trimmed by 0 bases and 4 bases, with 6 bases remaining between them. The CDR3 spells CASSLAGTYGYTF. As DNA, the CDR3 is TGTGCCAGCAGTTTAGCCGGGACCTATGGCTACACCTTC.

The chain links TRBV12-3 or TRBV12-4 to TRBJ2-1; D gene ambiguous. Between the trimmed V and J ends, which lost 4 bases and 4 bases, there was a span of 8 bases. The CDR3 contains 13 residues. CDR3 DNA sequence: TGTGCCAGCAGTTGGAGCCTTTACAATGAGCAGTTCTTC. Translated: CASSWSLYNEQFF.

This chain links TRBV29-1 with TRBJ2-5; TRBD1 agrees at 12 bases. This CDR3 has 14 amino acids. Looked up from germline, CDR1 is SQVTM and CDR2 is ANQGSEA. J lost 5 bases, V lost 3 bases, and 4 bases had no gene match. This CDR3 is CSVEGQGALETQYF. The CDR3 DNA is TGCAGCGTTGAGGGACAGGGGGCCTTGGAGACCCAGTACTTC. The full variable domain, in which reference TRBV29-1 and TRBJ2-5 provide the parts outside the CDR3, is SAVISQKPSRDICQRGTSLTIQCQVDSQVTMMFWYRQQPGQSLTLIATANQGSEATYESGFVIDKFPISRPNLTFSTLTVSNMSPEDSSIYLCSVEGQGALETQYFGPGTRLLVL.

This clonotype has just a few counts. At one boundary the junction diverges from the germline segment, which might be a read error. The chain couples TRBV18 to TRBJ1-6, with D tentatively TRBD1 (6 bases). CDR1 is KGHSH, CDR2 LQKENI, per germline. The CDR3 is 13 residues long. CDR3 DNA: TGTGCCAGCTCAACAGGGCTAAATTCACCCCTCCGCTTT. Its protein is CASSTGLNSPLRF.

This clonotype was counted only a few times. The CDR3 DNA sequence: TGCAGCGTCCTAGCGGGAGGGCAAGAGACCCAGTACTTC. The encoded protein is CSVLAGGQETQYF. V is TRBV29-1 and J is TRBJ2-5; TRBD2 agrees at 12 bases. The CDR3 is 13 residues long. J gave up 2 bases and V 6 bases, and 1 base lay outside the gene matches. Germline V CDR1 and CDR2: SQVTM, ANQGSEA.

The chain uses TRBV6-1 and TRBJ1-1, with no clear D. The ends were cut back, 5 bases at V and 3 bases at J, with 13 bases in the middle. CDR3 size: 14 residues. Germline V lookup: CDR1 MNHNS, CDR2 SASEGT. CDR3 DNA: TGTGCCAGCAGTCGAATATCTGGGTACACTGAAGCTTTCTTT. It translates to CASSRISGYTEAFF.

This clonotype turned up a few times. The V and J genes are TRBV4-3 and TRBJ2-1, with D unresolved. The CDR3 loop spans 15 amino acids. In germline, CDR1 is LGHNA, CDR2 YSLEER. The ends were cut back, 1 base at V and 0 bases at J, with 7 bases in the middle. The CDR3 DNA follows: TGCGCCAGCAGCCAAGCGGACCACTCCTACAATGAGCAGTTCTTC. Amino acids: CASSQADHSYNEQFF.

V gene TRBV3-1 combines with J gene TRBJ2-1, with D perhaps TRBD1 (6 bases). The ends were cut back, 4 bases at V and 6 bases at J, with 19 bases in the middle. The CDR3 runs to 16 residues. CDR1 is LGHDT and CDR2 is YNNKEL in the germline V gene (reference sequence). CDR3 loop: CASSLTGLVTGNEQFF. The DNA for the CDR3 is TGTGCCAGCAGCCTTACAGGGTTGGTAACCGGCAATGAGCAGTTCTTC.

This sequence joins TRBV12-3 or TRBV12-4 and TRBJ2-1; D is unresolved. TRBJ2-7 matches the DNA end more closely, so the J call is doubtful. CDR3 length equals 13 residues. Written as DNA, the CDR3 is TGTGCCAGCAGTTATAGACGCTCCTACGAGCAGTACTTC. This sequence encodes CASSYRRSYEQYF.

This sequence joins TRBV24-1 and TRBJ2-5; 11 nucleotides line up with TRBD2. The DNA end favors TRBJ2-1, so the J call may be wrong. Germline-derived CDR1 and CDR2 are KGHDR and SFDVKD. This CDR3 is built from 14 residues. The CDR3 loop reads CATQTSGKTQEQFF. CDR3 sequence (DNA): TGTGCCACACAGACTAGCGGGAAGACCCAGGAGCAGTTCTTC.

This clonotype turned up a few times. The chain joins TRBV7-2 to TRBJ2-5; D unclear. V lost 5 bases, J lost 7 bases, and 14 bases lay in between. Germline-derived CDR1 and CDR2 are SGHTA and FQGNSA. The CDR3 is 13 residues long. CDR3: CASSPHSSGTQYF. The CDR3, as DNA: TGTGCCAGCAGCCCGCACTCTTCAGGGACCCAGTACTTC. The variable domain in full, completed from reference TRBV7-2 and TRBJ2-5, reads GAGVSQSPSNKVTEKGKDVELRCDPISGHTALYWYRQSLGQGLEFLIYFQGNSAPDKSGLPSDRFSAERTGGSVSTLTIQRTQQEDSAVYLCASSPHSSGTQYFGPGTRLLVL.

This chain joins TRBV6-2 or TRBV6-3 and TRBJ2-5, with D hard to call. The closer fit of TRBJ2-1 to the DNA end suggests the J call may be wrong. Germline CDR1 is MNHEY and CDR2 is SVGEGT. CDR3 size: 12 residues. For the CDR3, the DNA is TGTGCCAGCAGGGCCTTTACCAATGAGCAGTTCTTC. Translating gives CASRAFTNEQFF.

The CDR3 is CSAHQKRGNEQFF. For the CDR3, the DNA is TGCAGCGCTCACCAGAAGAGGGGTAATGAGCAGTTCTTC. The V call is TRBV29-1, the J call TRBJ2-1; D might be TRBD1 or TRBD2, each matching 5 bases. Trimming took off 7 bases at V and 7 bases at J, with 17 bases between the two ends. The CDR3 is 13 amino acids. In germline, CDR1 is SQVTM, CDR2 ANQGSEA.

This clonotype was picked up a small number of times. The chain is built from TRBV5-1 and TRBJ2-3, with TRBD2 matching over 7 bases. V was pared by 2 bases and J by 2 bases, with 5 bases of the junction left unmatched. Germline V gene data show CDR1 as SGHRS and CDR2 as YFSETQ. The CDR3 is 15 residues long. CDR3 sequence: CASSFTRDYTDTQYF. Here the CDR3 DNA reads TGCGCCAGCAGCTTTACCCGGGACTACACAGATACGCAGTATTTT.

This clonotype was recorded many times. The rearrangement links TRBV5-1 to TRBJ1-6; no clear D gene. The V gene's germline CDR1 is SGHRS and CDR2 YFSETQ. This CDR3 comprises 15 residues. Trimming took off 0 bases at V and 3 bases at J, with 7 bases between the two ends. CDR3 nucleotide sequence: TGCGCCAGCAGCTTGGAAGGTCTCTATAATTCACCCCTCCACTTT. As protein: CASSLEGLYNSPLHF.

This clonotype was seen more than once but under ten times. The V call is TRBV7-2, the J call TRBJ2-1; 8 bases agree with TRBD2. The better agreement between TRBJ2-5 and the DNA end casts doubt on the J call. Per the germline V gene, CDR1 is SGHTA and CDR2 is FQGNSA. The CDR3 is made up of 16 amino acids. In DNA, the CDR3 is TGTGCCAGCAGCGCCTCCCTGCGGACTAGCCTAGAGACCCAGTACTTC. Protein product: CASSASLRTSLETQYF.

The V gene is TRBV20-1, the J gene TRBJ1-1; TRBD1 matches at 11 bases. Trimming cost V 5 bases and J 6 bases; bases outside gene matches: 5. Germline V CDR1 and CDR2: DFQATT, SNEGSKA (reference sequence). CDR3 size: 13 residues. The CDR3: CSAWGQGVAEAFF. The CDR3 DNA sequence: TGCAGTGCTTGGGGACAGGGGGTGGCTGAAGCTTTCTTT.

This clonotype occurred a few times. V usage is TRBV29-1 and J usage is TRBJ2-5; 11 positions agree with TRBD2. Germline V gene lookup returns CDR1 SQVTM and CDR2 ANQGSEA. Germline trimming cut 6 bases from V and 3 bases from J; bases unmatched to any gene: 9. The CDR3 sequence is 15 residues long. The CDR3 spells CSVRLAGYEEETQYF. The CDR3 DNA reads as TGCAGCGTACGACTAGCGGGATATGAGGAAGAGACCCAGTACTTC. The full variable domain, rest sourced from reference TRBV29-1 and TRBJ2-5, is SAVISQKPSRDICQRGTSLTIQCQVDSQVTMMFWYRQQPGQSLTLIATANQGSEATYESGFVIDKFPISRPNLTFSTLTVSNMSPEDSSIYLCSVRLAGYEEETQYFGPGTRLLVL.

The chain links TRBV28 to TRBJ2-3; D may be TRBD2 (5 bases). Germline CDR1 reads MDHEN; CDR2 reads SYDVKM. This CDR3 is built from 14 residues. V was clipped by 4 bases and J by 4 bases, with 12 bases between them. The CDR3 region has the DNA TGTGCCAGCAGTTCTTTAGCGACATCAGATACGCAGTATTTT. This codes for CASSSLATSDTQYF.

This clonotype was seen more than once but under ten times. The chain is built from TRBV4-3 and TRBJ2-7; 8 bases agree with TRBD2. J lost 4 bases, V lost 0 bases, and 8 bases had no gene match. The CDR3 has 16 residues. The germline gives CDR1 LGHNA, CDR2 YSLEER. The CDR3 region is CASSQEGGLGRYEQYF. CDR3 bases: TGCGCCAGCAGCCAAGAGGGGGGACTAGGGCGATACGAGCAGTACTTC.